This TCR beta chain is from a study of blood T cell repertoires in COVID-19. Overall study: The origin of the acute and convalescent COVID-19 samples was the United States, Italy and Spain. Nucleic acid was either cDNA or gDNA, and it came from T cells, B-cell-depleted T cells, or PBMCs.

Germline CDR1 reads SGHVS; CDR2 reads FQNEAQ. After removal of 2 bases from V and 1 base from J, the junction contained 5 bases not matched to a gene. This CDR3 contains 16 residues. Original processing notes: Nucleated cell counts were estimated from reference gene primer amplification. Sequencing was performed with immunoSEQ multiplex PCR; in TCRdb, only in-frame clones are kept and a portion is missing. The V and J calls and the clone size are those of that table, but D and trimming were determined from the DNA. Of under 200,000 clones listed, about 86% were seen once; the top ten hold roughly 7%.

The rearrangement joins TRBV7-8 to TRBJ1-2, with 9 bases aligning to TRBD1. The receptor was isolated from a woman older than 75 in a cohort sampled during active or convalescent COVID-19. The sample taken for sequencing was peripheral blood. The CDR3 here is CASSLLTGGSNYGYTF. The CDR3 DNA reads TGTGCCAGCAGCTTACTTACAGGGGGCAGTAACTATGGCTACACCTTC.